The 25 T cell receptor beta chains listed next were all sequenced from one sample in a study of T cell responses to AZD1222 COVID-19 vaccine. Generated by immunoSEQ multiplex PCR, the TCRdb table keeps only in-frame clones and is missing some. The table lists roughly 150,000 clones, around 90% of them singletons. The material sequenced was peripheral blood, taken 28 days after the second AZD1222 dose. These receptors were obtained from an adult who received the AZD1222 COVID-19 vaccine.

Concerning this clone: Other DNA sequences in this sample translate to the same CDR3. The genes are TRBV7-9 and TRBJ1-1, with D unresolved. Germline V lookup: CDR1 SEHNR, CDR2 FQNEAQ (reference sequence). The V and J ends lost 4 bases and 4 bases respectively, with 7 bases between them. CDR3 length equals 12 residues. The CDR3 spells CASSSVGTEAFF. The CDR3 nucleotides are TGTGCCAGCAGCTCCGTGGGCACTGAAGCTTTCTTT.

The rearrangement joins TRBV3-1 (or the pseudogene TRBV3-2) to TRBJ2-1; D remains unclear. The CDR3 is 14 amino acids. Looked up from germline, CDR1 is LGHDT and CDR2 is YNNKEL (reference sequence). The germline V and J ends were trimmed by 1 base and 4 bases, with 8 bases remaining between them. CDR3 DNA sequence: TGTGCCAGCAGCCAAGGCCACCGGTACAATGAGCAGTTCTTC. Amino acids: CASSQGHRYNEQFF.

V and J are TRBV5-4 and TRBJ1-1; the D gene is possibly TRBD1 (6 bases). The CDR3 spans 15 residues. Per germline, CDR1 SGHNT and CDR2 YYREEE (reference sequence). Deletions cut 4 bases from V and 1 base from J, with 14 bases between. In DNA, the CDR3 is TGTGCCAGCAGCCGAGCTATGACAGGGAACACTGAAGCTTTCTTT. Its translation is CASSRAMTGNTEAFF.

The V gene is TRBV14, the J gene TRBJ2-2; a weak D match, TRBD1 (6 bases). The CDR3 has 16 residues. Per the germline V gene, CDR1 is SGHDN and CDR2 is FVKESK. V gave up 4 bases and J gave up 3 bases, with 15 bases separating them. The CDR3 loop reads CASSPGVGRYTGELFF. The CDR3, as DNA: TGTGCCAGCAGCCCAGGGGTAGGGAGATACACCGGGGAGCTGTTTTTT.

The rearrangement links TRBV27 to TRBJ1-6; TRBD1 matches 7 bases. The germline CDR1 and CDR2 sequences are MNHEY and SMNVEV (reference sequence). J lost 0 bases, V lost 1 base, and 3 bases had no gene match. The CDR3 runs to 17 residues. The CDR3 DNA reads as TGTGCCAGCAGTTTATGGGGACAGAGCTCCTATAATTCACCCCTCCACTTT. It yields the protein CASSLWGQSSYNSPLHF.

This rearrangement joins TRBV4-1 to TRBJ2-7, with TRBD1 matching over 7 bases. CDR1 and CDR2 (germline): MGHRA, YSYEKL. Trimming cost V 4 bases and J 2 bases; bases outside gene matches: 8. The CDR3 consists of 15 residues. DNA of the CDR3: TGCGCCAGCAGCCGTTTACAGGGGTCTGCCTACGAGCAGTACTTC. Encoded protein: CASSRLQGSAYEQYF.

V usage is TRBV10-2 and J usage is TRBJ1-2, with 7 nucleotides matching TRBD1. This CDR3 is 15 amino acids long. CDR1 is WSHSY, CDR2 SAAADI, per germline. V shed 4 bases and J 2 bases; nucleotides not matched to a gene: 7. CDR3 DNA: TGCGCCAGCAGTGGGCGTCAGGGGGTGAACTATGGCTACACCTTC. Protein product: CASSGRQGVNYGYTF.

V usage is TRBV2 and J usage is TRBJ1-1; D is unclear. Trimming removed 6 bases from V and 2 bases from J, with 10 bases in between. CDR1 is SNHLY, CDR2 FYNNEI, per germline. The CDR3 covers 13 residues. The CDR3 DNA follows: TGTGCCAGCAGAGTCCAGTTAAACACTGAAGCTTTCTTT. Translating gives CASRVQLNTEAFF.

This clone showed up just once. CDR3 DNA: TGCAGTGCTAGAACCCTGCGGGAGCAGTACTTC. Protein sequence: CSARTLREQYF. The chain employs TRBV20-1 and TRBJ2-7; D is uncertain. CDR3 length: 11 amino acids. Germline V gene lookup returns CDR1 DFQATT and CDR2 SNEGSKA (reference sequence). The ends were cut back, 2 bases at V and 7 bases at J, with 9 bases in the middle.

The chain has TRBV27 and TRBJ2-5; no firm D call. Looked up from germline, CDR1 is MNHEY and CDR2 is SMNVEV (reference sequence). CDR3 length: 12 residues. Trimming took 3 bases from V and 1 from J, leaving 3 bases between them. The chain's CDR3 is CASSLTQETQYF. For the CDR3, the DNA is TGTGCCAGCAGTTTGACCCAAGAGACCCAGTACTTC.

The CDR3 nucleotides are TGTGCCAGCTCACCATTACAGGGGGTTTACAATGAGCAGTTCTTC. It specifies CASSPLQGVYNEQFF. The J gene is TRBJ2-1, the V gene TRBV18; 8 nucleotides line up with TRBD1. CDR1 and CDR2 (germline): KGHSH, LQKENI. J was trimmed by 4 bases and V by 2 bases; bases with no gene match: 4. The length of the CDR3 is 15 residues.

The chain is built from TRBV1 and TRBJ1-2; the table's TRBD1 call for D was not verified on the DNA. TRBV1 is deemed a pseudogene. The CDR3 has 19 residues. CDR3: CTSSPRDGQGRSANYGYTF. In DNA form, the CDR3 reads TGCACCAGCAGCCCCCGGGATGGACAGGGTAGGTCAGCTAACTATGGCTACACCTTC.

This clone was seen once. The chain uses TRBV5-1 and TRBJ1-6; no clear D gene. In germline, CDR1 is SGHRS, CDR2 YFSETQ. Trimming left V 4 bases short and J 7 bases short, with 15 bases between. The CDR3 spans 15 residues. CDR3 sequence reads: CASSVSGVGNSPLHF. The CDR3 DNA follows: TGCGCCAGCAGCGTCTCTGGGGTTGGAAATTCACCCCTCCACTTT. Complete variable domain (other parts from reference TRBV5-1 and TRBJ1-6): KAGVTQTPRYLIKTRGQQVTLSCSPISGHRSVSWYQQTPGQGLQFLFEYFSETQRNKGNFPGRFSGRQFSNSRSEMNVSTLELGDSALYLCASSVSGVGNSPLHFGNGTRLTVT.

DNA for the CDR3: TGTGCCAGCAGTCTTCAAGGACCGAGGTTAGCCTATGGCTACACCTTC. Translating gives CASSLQGPRLAYGYTF. V gene TRBV27 combines with J gene TRBJ1-2; no firm D call. The CDR3 runs to 16 residues. Trimming cost V 5 bases and J 4 bases, with 20 bases left between them. CDR1 MNHEY and CDR2 SMNVEV come from the germline V gene (reference sequence).

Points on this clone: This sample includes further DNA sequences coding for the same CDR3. CDR3 bases: TGTGCCAGCAGCCAGGGGGAGAACACTGAAGCTTTCTTT. It translates to CASSQGENTEAFF. The chain has TRBV3-1 (or the pseudogene TRBV3-2) and TRBJ1-1, with a tentative D call TRBD1 (5 bases). The V end lost 3 bases, the J end lost 1 base, and 6 bases lay between the germline ends. Germline-derived CDR1 and CDR2 are LGHDT and YNNKEL (reference sequence). This CDR3 region has 13 residues.

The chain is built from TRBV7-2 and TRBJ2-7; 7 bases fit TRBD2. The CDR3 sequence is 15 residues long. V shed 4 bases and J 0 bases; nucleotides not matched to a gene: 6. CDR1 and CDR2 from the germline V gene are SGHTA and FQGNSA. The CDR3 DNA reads TGTGCCAGCAGCTCTTCCGGGGGGAGCTCCTACGAGCAGTACTTC. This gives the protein CASSSSGGSSYEQYF.

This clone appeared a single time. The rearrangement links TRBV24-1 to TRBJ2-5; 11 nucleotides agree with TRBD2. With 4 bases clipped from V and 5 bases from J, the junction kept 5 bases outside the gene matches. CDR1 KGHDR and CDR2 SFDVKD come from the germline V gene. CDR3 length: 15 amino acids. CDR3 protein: CATSDPRTSGETQYF. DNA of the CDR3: TGTGCCACCAGTGACCCAAGGACTAGCGGGGAGACCCAGTACTTC.

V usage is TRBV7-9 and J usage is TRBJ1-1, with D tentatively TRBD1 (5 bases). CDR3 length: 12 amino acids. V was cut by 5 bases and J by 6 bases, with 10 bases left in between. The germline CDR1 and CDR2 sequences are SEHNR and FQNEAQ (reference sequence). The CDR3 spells CASSLQGSEAFF. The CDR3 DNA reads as TGTGCCAGCAGCCTTCAGGGCTCTGAAGCTTTCTTT.

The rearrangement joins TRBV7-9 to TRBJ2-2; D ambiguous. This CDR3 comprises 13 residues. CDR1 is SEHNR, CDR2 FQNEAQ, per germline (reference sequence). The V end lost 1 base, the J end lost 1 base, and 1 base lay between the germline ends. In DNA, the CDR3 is TGTGCCAGCAGCTTAGAGAACACCGGGGAGCTGTTTTTT. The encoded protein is CASSLENTGELFF.

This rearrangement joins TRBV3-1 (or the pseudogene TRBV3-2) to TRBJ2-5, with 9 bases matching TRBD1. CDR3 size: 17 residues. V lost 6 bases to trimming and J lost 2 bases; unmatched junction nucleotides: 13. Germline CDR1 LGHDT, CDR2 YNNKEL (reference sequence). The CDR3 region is CASRIRNRGQGQETQYF. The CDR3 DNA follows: TGTGCCAGCAGGATCCGGAACAGGGGGCAGGGACAAGAGACCCAGTACTTC.

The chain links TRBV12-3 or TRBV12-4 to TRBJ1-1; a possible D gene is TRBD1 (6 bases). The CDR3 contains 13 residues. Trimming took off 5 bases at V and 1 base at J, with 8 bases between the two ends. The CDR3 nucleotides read TGTGCCAGCAGTGGACAGACGAACACTGAAGCTTTCTTT. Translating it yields CASSGQTNTEAFF.

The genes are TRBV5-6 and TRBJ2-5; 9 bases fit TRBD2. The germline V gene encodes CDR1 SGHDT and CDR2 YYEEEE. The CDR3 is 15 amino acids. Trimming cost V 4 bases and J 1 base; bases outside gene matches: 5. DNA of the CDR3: TGTGCCAGCAGCCTCAATAGCGGGGGCCAAGAGACCCAGTACTTC. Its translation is CASSLNSGGQETQYF.

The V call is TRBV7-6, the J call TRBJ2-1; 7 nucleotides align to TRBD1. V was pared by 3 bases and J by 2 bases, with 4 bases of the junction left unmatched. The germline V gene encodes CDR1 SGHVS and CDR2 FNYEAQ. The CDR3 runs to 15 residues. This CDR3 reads CASSFGQDPYNEQFF. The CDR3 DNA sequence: TGTGCCAGCAGCTTCGGACAGGACCCCTACAATGAGCAGTTCTTC.

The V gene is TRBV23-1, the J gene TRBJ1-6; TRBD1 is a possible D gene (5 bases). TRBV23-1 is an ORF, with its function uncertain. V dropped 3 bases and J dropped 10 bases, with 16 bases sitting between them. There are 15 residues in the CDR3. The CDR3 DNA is TGCGCCAGCAGTCAGCCTCCGGGGGTTCGGTCACCCCTCCACTTT. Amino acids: CASSQPPGVRSPLHF.

In nucleotides, the CDR3 is TGTGCCAGTACCGATGACGGGTATCAGCCCCAGCATTTT. Encoded protein: CASTDDGYQPQHF. This chain uses TRBV19 with TRBJ1-5; D is uncertain. Germline CDR1 reads LNHDA; CDR2 reads SQIVND (reference sequence). The CDR3 length is 13 residues. The V and J ends lost 7 bases and 5 bases respectively, with 12 bases between them.